This passage covers 18 T cell receptor beta chains from one sample sequenced in a study of OX40 agonist ivuxolimab in advanced cancers. Sequenced by immunoSEQ multiplex PCR; TCRdb stores in-frame clones only, minus some. This sample yields about 58,000 clones, of which roughly four fifths are seen a single time; 3.4% belongs to the top ten. The source material was CD4+ or CD8+ T cells sorted from blood, sampled in a trial of the OX40 agonist ivuxolimab. The origin of the receptors is an adult with an advanced solid tumor such as melanoma, head and neck, liver or kidney cancer.

The chain has TRBV7-3 and TRBJ2-3; D not certain. The CDR3 sequence is 13 residues long. Trimming took 5 bases from V and 2 from J, leaving 8 bases between them. Germline CDR1 reads SGHTA; CDR2 reads FQGTGA. The CDR3 sequence is CASSPLPTDTQYF. In DNA form, the CDR3 reads TGTGCCAGCAGCCCGCTACCCACAGATACGCAGTATTTT.

This clone was picked up a small number of times. The chain links TRBV7-8 to TRBJ2-7; 7 bases agree with TRBD2. The trim removed 5 bases at V and 2 bases at J, leaving 24 bases unmatched. The CDR3 is 20 residues long. Germline assignment: CDR1 SGHVS and CDR2 FQNEAQ. The CDR3 DNA reads TGTGCCAGCAGCCCTTACCGAGCCGTCGTGGGCAGCGGGGTGGCCTACGAGCAGTACTTC. It codes for CASSPYRAVVGSGVAYEQYF. Filled out from reference TRBV7-8 and TRBJ2-7, the complete variable domain reads GAGVSQSPRYKVAKRGQDVALRCDPISGHVSLFWYQQALGQGPEFLTYFQNEAQLDKSGLPSDRFFAERPEGSVSTLKIQRTQQEDSAVYLCASSPYRAVVGSGVAYEQYFGPGTRLTVT.

This rearrangement joins TRBV7-2 to TRBJ1-5, with D possibly TRBD1 on 6 matching bases. The V gene lost 5 bases and the J gene lost 6 bases, with 20 bases spanning the gap. This CDR3 spans 16 amino acids. Germline-derived CDR1 and CDR2 are SGHTA and FQGNSA. DNA for the CDR3: TGTGCCAGCAGCAGAACTGAGGGGGGTACGGGTCAGCCCCAGCATTTT. Residues: CASSRTEGGTGQPQHF.

V usage is TRBV6-1 and J usage is TRBJ2-7; 14 nucleotides match TRBD2. CDR3 length: 15 residues. CDR1 MNHNS and CDR2 SASEGT come from the germline V gene. With 1 base clipped from V and 7 bases from J, the junction kept 3 bases outside the gene matches. This chain's CDR3 is CASSEGTSGGWEQYF. As DNA, the CDR3 is TGTGCCAGCAGTGAAGGGACTAGCGGGGGGTGGGAGCAGTACTTC.

About this clone itself: Within the sample, other DNA sequences also encode this same CDR3. This chain links TRBV27 with TRBJ1-2; 9 bases map to TRBD1. The CDR3 is 13 residues long. J lost 4 bases, V lost 9 bases, and 6 bases had no gene match. Germline V gene lookup returns CDR1 MNHEY and CDR2 SMNVEV (reference sequence). The CDR3 DNA sequence: TGTGCCAGTAGGGACAGGGCTGGCTATGGCTACACCTTC. It yields the protein CASRDRAGYGYTF.

The V and J genes are TRBV5-1 and TRBJ2-1; D might be TRBD2 (6 bases). This CDR3 has 16 amino acids. The germline V gene encodes CDR1 SGHRS and CDR2 YFSETQ. The V end lost 4 bases, the J end lost 0 bases, and 14 bases lay between the germline ends. The CDR3 coding sequence is TGCGCCAGCAGCGCGGGGACTTTCAGCTCCTACAATGAGCAGTTCTTC. It is translated as CASSAGTFSSYNEQFF.

This clone has a single count. The rearrangement uses TRBV5-1 and TRBJ1-4; D gene ambiguous. This CDR3 has 14 residues. V was cut by 2 bases and J by 2 bases, with 7 bases left in between. Per germline, CDR1 SGHRS and CDR2 YFSETQ. CDR3 region: CASSLGRTNEKLFF. CDR3 DNA: TGCGCCAGCAGCTTAGGAAGGACTAATGAAAAACTGTTTTTT.

The V call is TRBV7-9, the J call TRBJ2-7; either TRBD1 or TRBD2 may supply D (5 bases each). Trimming removed 6 bases at V and 5 bases at J, with 14 bases between. Per the germline V gene, CDR1 is SEHNR and CDR2 is FQNEAQ (reference sequence). The CDR3 covers 13 residues. The CDR3 reads CASSLWGNNEQYF. The DNA of the CDR3 is TGTGCCAGCAGTCTTTGGGGGAATAACGAGCAGTACTTC.

The chain is built from TRBV4-3 and TRBJ2-4; D unclear. The CDR3 runs 14 residues. The V gene lost 0 bases and the J gene lost 9 bases, with 12 bases spanning the gap. Germline V CDR1 and CDR2: LGHNA, YSLEER. The CDR3 loop is CASSQDWATGIQYF. The CDR3 DNA reads TGCGCCAGCAGCCAAGATTGGGCAACCGGCATTCAGTACTTC.

The V and J genes are TRBV19 and TRBJ1-5; TRBD1 is a possible D gene (6 bases). Deletions cut 7 bases from V and 0 bases from J, with 25 bases between. Germline lookup yields CDR1 LNHDA and CDR2 SQIVND (reference sequence). The CDR3 loop spans 19 amino acids. The CDR3 reads CASIRDRDTAHDSNQPQHF. CDR3 sequence (DNA): TGTGCCAGTATTCGGGATAGGGACACTGCTCACGATAGCAATCAGCCCCAGCATTTT.

The chain recombines TRBV29-1 with TRBJ2-3; TRBD2 aligns across 8 bases. V lost 7 bases, J lost 6 bases, and 9 bases stayed unmatched. In germline, CDR1 is SQVTM, CDR2 ANQGSEA. The CDR3 is 13 amino acids. The CDR3 nucleotides are TGCAGCGCTGCGGGGGGCGGGAGCGATACGCAGTATTTT. Protein product: CSAAGGGSDTQYF.

This chain joins TRBV7-2 and TRBJ1-2, with 7 bases that match TRBD1. The junction had 11 bases not matched to a gene; V was cut back by 5 bases and J by 8 bases. From germline, CDR1 is SGHTA and CDR2 FQGNSA. There are 14 residues in the CDR3. Written as DNA, the CDR3 is TGTGCCAGCAGCCGTACAGGGGTGGATTTGGGCTACACCTTC. It yields the protein CASSRTGVDLGYTF.

The genes are TRBV21-1 and TRBJ1-1; TRBD1 is the table's D call and was not checked against the DNA. TRBV21-1 counts as a pseudogene. The CDR3 is made up of 15 amino acids. The DNA of the CDR3 is TGTGCCAGCAGATTTACAGGGGACACGAACACTGAAGCTTTCTTT. Translation: CASRFTGDTNTEAFF.

The rearrangement links TRBV7-2 to TRBJ1-5; a weak D match, TRBD1 (6 bases). Germline-derived CDR1 and CDR2 are SGHTA and FQGNSA. There are 16 residues in the CDR3. Trimming shortened V by 1 base and J by 6 bases, and 16 bases separated the two germline ends. The CDR3 protein is CASSLVFSRGGQPQHF. The CDR3 DNA reads TGTGCCAGCAGCTTAGTCTTCTCCAGGGGTGGTCAGCCCCAGCATTTT.

This clone was observed a handful of times. J is TRBJ1-1 and V is TRBV7-6, with 7 bases identical to TRBD1. The CDR3 is 13 amino acids. Germline values: CDR1 SGHVS, CDR2 FNYEAQ. With 5 bases clipped from V and 2 bases from J, the junction kept 2 bases outside the gene matches. The CDR3 DNA sequence: TGTGCCAGCAGCCGGACAGGTAACACTGAAGCTTTCTTT. Its translation: CASSRTGNTEAFF. The full variable domain, rest sourced from reference TRBV7-6 and TRBJ1-1, is GAGVSQSPRYKVTKRGQDVALRCDPISGHVSLYWYRQALGQGPEFLTYFNYEAQQDKSGLPNDRFSAERPEGSISTLTIQRTEQRDSAMYRCASSRTGNTEAFFGQGTRLTVV.

The chain recombines TRBV6-1 with TRBJ1-1, with a possible D match to TRBD1 (5 bases). Trimming left V 5 bases short and J 11 bases short, with 12 bases between. This CDR3 spans 11 amino acids. Germline assignment: CDR1 MNHNS and CDR2 SASEGT. CDR3 DNA sequence: TGTGCCAGCAGTTACCAGGGAGTCGCTTTCTTT. Translating gives CASSYQGVAFF.

Only one count was recorded for this clone. The rearrangement links TRBV7-2 to TRBJ2-1, with TRBD2 identical over 14 bases. Germline assignment: CDR1 SGHTA and CDR2 FQGNSA. With V trimmed by 4 bases and J by 10 bases, 3 bases remained unmatched. The CDR3 runs 14 residues. The CDR3 DNA reads as TGTGCCAGCAGCTCGGGACTAGCGGGGGCCGAGCAGTTCTTC. This sequence encodes CASSSGLAGAEQFF.

The V call is TRBV18, the J call TRBJ1-5; 8 bases fit TRBD1. CDR3 size: 14 residues. V trimming: 3 bases; J trimming: 2 bases; junction bases outside the gene matches: 0. Germline CDR1 reads KGHSH; CDR2 reads LQKENI. The CDR3 DNA sequence: TGTGCCAGCTCACCGGGACAGGGCAATCAGCCCCAGCATTTT. Amino acids: CASSPGQGNQPQHF.